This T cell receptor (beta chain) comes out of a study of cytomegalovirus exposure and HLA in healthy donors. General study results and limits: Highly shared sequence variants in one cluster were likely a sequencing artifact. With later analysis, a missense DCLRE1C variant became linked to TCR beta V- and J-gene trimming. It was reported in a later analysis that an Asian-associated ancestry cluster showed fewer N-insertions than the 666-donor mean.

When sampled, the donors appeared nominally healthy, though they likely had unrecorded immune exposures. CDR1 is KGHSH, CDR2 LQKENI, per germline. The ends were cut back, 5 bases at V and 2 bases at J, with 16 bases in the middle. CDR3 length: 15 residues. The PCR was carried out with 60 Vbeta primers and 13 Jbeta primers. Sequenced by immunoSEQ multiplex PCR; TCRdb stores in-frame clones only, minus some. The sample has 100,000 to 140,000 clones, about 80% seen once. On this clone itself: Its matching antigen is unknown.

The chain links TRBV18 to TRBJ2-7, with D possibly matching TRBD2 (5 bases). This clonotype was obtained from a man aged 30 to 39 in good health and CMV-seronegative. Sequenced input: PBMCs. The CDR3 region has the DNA TGTGCCAGCTCAGGCCGGGATATTAAGCCCTACGAGCAGTACTTC. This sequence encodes CASSGRDIKPYEQYF.